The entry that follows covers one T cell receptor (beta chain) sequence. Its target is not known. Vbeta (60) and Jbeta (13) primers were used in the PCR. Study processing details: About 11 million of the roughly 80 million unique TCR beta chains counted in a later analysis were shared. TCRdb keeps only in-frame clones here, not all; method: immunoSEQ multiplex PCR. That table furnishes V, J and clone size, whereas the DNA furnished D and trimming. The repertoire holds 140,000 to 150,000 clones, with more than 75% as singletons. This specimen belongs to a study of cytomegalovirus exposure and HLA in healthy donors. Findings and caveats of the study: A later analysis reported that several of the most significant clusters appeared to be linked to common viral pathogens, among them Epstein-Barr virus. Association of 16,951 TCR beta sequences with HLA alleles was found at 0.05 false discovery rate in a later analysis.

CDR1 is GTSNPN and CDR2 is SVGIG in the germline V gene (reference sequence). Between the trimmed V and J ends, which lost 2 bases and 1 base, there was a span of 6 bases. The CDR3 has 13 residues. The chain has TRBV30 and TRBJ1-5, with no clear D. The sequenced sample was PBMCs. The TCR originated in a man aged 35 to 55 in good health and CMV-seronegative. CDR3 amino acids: CAWSSFSNQPQHF. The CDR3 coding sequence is TGTGCCTGGAGTTCCTTCAGCAATCAGCCCCAGCATTTT. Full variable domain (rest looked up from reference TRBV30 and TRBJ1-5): SQTIHQWPATLVQPVGSPLSLECTVEGTSNPNLYWYRQAAGRGLQLLFYSVGIGQISSEVPQNLSASRPQDRQFILSSKKLLLSDSGFYLCAWSSFSNQPQHFGDGTRLSIL.